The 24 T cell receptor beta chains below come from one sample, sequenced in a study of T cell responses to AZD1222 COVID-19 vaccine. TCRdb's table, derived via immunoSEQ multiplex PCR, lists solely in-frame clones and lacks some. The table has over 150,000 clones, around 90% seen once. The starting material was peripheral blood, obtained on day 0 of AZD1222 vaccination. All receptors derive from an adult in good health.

Here the CDR3 reads CASGTGVNSPLHF. CDR3 coding DNA: TGTGCTAGTGGTACAGGGGTTAATTCACCCCTCCACTTT. V and J are TRBV12-5 and TRBJ1-6, with TRBD1 matching over 7 bases. Germline V CDR1 and CDR2: LGHNT, FRNRAP. The CDR3 spans 13 residues. V was clipped by 5 bases and J by 6 bases; unmatched bases: 1.

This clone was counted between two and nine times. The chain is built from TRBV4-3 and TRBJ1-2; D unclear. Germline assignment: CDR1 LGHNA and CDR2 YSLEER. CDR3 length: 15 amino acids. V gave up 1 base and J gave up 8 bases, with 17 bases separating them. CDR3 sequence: CASSQAIAVPWGYTF. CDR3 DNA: TGCGCCAGCAGCCAAGCCATCGCAGTCCCCTGGGGCTACACCTTC.

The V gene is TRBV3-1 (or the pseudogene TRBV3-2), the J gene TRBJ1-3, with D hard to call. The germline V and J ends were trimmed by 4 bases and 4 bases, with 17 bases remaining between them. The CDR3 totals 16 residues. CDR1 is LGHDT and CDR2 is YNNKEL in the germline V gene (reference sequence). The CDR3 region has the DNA TGTGCCAGCAGCCCCCTGGGTCTCTCTAAAGGAAACACCATATATTTT. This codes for CASSPLGLSKGNTIYF.

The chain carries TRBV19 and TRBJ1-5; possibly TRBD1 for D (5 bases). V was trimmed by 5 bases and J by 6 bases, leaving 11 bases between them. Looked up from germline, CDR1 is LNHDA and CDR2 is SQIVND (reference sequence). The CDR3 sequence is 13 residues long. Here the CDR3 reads CASSSRDGQPQHF. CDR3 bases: TGTGCCAGTAGTTCCAGGGACGGTCAGCCCCAGCATTTT.

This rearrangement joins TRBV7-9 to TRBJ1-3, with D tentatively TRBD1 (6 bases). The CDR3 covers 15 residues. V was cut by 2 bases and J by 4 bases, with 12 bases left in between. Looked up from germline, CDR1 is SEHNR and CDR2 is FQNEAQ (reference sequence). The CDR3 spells CASSLYGGRGNTIYF. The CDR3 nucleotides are TGTGCCAGCAGCTTATACGGGGGGCGCGGAAACACCATATATTTT. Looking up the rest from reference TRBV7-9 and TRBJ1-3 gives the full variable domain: DTGVSQNPRHKITKRGQNVTFRCDPISEHNRLYWYRQTLGQGPEFLTYFQNEAQLEKSRLLSDRFSAERPKGSFSTLEIQRTEQGDSAMYLCASSLYGGRGNTIYFGEGSWLTVV.

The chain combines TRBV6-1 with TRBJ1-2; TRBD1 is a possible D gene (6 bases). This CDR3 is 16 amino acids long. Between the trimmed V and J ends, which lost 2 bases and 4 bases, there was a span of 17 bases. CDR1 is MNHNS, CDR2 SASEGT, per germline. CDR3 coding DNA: TGTGCCAGCAGTGAACCTCCCAGGGGCCAGGCCTATGGCTACACCTTC. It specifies CASSEPPRGQAYGYTF.

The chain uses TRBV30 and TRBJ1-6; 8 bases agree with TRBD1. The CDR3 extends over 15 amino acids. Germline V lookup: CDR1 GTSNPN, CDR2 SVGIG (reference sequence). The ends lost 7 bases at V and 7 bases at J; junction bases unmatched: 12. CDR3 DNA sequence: TGTGCCTTCAGGACCGGGACAGGCCTAAATTCACCCCTCCACTTT. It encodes CAFRTGTGLNSPLHF.

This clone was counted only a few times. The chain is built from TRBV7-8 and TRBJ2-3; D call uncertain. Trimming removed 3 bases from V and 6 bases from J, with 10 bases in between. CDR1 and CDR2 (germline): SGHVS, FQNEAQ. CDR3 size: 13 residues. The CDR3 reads CASSFPEADTQYF. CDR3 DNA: TGTGCCAGCAGCTTTCCCGAAGCGGATACGCAGTATTTT. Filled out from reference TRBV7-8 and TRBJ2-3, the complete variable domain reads GAGVSQSPRYKVAKRGQDVALRCDPISGHVSLFWYQQALGQGPEFLTYFQNEAQLDKSGLPSDRFFAERPEGSVSTLKIQRTQQEDSAVYLCASSFPEADTQYFGPGTRLTVL.

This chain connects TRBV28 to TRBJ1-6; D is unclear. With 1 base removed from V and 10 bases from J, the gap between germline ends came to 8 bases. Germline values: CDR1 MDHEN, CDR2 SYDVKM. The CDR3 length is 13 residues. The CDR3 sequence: CASSLSVSSPLHF. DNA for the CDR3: TGTGCCAGCAGTTTATCCGTAAGCTCACCCCTCCACTTT. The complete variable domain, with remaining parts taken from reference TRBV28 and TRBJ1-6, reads DVKVTQSSRYLVKRTGEKVFLECVQDMDHENMFWYRQDPGLGLRLIYFSYDVKMKEKGDIPEGYSVSREKKERFSLILESASTNQTSMYLCASSLSVSSPLHFGNGTRLTVT.

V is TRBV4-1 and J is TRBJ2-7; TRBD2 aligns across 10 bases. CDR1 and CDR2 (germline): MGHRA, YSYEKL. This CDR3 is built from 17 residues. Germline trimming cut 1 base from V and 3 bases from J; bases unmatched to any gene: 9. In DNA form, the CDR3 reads TGCGCCAGCAGCCAAGGTTGGGCTAGCGGGGGCGACTACGAGCAGTACTTC. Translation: CASSQGWASGGDYEQYF.

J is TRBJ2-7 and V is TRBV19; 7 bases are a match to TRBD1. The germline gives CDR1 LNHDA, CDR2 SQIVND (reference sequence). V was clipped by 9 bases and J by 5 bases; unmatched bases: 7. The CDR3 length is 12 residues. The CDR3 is CASATGSDEQYF. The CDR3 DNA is TGTGCCAGCGCGACAGGGTCCGACGAGCAGTACTTC.

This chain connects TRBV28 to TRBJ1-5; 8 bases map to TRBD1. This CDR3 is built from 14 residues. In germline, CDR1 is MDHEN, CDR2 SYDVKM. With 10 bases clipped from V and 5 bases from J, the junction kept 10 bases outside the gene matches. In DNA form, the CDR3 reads TGTGCCATTTCGCTGGACAGGGAGTATCAGCCCCAGCATTTT. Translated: CAISLDREYQPQHF.

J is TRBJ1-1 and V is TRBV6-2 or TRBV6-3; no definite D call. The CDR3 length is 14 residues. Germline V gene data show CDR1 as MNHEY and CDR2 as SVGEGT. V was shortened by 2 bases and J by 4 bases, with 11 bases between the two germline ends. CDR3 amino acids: CASSYRPWSTEAFF. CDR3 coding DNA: TGTGCCAGCAGTTACCGTCCTTGGAGCACTGAAGCTTTCTTT.

CDR3: CASSWGLGTEAFF. DNA of the CDR3: TGTGCCAGCAGCTGGGGACTAGGGACTGAAGCTTTCTTT. V and J are TRBV11-2 and TRBJ1-1, with D tentatively TRBD1 (5 bases). This CDR3 comprises 13 residues. Germline V gene sequence: CDR1 SGHAT, CDR2 FQNNGV. Trimming took off 4 bases at V and 5 bases at J, with 11 bases between the two ends.

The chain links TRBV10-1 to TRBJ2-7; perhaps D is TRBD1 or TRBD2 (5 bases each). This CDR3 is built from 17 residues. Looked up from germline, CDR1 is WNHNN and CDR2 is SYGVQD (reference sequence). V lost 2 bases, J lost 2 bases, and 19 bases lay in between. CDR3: CASSEGSSGTGTYEQYF. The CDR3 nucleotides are TGCGCCAGCAGTGAGGGCTCCTCCGGGACGGGCACCTACGAGCAGTACTTC.

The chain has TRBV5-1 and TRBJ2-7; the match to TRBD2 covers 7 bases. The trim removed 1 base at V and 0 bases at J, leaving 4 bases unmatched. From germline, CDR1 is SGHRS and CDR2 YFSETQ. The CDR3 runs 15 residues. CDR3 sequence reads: CASSLWGGSSYEQYF. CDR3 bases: TGCGCCAGCAGCTTGTGGGGCGGGAGCTCCTACGAGCAGTACTTC.

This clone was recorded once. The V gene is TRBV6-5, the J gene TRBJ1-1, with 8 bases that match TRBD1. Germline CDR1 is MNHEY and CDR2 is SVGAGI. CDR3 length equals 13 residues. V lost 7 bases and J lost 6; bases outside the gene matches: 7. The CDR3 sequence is CASTGQGRSEAFF. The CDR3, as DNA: TGTGCCAGCACTGGACAGGGTCGGTCTGAAGCTTTCTTT.

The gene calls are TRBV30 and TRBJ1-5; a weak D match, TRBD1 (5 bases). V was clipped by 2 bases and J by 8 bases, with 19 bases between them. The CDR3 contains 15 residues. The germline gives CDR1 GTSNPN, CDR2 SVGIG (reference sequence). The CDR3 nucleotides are TGTGCCTGGAGTTATCATCAGGGACCCGGGAAGCCCCAGCATTTT. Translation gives CAWSYHQGPGKPQHF.

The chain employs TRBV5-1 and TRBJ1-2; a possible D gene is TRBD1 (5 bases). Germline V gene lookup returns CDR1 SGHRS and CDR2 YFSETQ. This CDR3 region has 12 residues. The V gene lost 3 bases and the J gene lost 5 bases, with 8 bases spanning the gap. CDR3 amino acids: CASSSGLYGYTF. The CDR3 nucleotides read TGCGCCAGCAGCTCGGGGCTATATGGCTACACCTTC.

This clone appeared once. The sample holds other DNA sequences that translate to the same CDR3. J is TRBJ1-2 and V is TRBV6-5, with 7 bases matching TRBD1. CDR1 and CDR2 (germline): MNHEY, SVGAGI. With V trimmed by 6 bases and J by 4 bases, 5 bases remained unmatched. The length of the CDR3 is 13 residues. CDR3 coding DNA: TGTGCCAGCAGCCCGAACAGGGGCTATGGCTACACCTTC. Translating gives CASSPNRGYGYTF.

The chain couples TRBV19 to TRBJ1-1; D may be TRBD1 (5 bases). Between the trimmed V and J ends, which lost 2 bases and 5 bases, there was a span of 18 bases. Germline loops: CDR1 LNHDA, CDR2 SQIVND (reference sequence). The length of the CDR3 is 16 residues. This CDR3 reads CASSIIGSRGWTEAFF. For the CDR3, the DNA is TGTGCCAGTAGTATAATAGGGTCGAGGGGATGGACTGAAGCTTTCTTT.

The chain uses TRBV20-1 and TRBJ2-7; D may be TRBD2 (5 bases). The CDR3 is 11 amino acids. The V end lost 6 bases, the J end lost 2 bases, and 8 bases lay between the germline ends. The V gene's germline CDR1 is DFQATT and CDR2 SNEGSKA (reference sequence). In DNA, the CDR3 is TGCAGTGCCCGGACTGCCTACGAGCAGTACTTC. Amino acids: CSARTAYEQYF.

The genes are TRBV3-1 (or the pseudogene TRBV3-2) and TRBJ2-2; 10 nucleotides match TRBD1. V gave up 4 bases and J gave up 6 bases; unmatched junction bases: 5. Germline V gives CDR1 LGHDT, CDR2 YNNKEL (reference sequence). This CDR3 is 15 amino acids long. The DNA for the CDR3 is TGTGCCAGCAGCCTCACCGGGACAGGGGCCGGGGAGCTGTTTTTT. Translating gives CASSLTGTGAGELFF.

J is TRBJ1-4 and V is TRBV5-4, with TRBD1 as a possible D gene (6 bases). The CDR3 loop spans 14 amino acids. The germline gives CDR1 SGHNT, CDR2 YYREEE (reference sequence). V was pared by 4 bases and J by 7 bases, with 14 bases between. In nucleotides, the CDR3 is TGTGCCAGCAGCACTGGACAGTCGGTTGAAAAACTGTTTTTT. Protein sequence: CASSTGQSVEKLFF. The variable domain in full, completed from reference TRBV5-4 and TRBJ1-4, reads ETGVTQSPTHLIKTRGQQVTLRCSSQSGHNTVSWYQQALGQGPQFIFQYYREEENGRGNFPPRFSGLQFPNYSSELNVNALELDDSALYLCASSTGQSVEKLFFGSGTQLSVL.